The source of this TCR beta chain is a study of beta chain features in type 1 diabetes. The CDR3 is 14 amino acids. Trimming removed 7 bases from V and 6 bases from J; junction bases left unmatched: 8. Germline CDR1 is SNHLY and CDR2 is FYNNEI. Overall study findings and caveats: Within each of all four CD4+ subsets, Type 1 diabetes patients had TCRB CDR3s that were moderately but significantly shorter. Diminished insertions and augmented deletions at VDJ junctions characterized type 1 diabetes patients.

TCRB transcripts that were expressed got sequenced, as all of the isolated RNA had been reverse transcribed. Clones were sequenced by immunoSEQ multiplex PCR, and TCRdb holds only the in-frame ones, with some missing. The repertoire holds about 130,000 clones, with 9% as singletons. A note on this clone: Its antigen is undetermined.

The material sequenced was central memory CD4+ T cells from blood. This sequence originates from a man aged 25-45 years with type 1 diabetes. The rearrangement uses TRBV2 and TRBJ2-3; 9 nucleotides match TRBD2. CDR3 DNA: TGTGCCAGCACCGGGACTAGCTCTGTGGATACGCAGTATTTT. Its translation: CASTGTSSVDTQYF.